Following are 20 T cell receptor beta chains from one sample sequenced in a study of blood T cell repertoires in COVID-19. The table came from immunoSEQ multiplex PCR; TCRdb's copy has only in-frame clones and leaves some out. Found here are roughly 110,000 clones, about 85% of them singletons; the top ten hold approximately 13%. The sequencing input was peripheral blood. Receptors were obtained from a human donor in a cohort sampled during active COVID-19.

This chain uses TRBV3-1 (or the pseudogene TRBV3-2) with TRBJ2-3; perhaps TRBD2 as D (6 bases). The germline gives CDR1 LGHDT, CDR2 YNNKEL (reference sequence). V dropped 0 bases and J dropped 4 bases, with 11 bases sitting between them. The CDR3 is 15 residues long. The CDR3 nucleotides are TGTGCCAGCAGCCAAGATGGGATAGCGGCAGATACGCAGTATTTT. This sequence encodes CASSQDGIAADTQYF.

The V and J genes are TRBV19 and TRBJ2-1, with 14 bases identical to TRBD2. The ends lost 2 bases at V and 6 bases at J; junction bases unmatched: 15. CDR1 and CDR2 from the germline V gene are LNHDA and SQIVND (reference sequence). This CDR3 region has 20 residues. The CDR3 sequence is CASSIKMKTSGGASVNEQFF. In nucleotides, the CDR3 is TGTGCCAGTAGTATAAAAATGAAGACTAGCGGGGGGGCCAGTGTCAATGAGCAGTTCTTC.

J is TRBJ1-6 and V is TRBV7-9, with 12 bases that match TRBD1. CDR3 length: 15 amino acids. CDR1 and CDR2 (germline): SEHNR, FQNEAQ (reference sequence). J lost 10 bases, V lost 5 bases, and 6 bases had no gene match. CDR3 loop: CASSPGQGARSPLHF. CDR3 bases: TGTGCCAGCAGCCCGGGACAGGGGGCAAGATCACCCCTCCACTTT.

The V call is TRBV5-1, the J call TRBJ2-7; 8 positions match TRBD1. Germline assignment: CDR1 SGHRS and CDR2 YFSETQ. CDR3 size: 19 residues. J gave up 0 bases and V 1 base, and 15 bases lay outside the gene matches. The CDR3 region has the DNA TGCGCCAGCAGCTTGTTAGGACAGGGCCGATCTACAAGCTCCTACGAGCAGTACTTC. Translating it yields CASSLLGQGRSTSSYEQYF.

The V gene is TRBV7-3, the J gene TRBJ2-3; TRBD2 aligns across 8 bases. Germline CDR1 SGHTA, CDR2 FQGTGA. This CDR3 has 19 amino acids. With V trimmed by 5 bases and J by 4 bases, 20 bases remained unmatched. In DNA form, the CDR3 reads TGTGCCAGCAGCCAGCCCAGAGCTACCGGGACTAGTACGTCAGATACGCAGTATTTT. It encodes CASSQPRATGTSTSDTQYF.

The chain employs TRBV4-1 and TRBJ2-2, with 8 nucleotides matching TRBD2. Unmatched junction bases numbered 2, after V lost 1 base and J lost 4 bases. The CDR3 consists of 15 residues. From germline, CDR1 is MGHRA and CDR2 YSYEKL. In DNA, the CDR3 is TGCGCCAGCAGCCAAGTGGCGGGGGGCACCGGGGAGCTGTTTTTT. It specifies CASSQVAGGTGELFF.

Written as DNA, the CDR3 is TGCAGCGGAATATACGGGGTCTCTGGAAACACCATATATTTT. Protein sequence: CSGIYGVSGNTIYF. The chain is built from TRBV29-1 and TRBJ1-3; no clear D. CDR1 is SQVTM, CDR2 ANQGSEA, per germline. The CDR3 is made up of 14 amino acids. V was shortened by 7 bases and J by 0 bases, with 13 bases between the two germline ends.

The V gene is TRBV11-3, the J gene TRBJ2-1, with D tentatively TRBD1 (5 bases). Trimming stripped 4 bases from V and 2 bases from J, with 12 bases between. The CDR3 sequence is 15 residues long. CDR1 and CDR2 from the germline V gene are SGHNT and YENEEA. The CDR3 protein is CASSSGGQTYNEQFF. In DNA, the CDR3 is TGTGCCAGCAGCTCTGGTGGACAAACCTACAATGAGCAGTTCTTC.

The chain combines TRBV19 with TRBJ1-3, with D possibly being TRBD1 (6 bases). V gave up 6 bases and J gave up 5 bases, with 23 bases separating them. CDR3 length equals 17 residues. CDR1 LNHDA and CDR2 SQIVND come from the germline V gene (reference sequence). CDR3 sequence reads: CASRPSWTATQRNTIYF. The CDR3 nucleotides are TGTGCCAGTAGACCTTCCTGGACAGCCACCCAAAGAAACACCATATATTTT.

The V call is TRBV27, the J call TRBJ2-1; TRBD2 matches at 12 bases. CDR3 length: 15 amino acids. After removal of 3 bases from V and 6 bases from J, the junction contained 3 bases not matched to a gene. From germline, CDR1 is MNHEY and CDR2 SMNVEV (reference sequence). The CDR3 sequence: CASSFLTSGSNEQFF. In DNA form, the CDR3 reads TGTGCCAGCAGTTTTCTGACTAGCGGGAGCAATGAGCAGTTCTTC.

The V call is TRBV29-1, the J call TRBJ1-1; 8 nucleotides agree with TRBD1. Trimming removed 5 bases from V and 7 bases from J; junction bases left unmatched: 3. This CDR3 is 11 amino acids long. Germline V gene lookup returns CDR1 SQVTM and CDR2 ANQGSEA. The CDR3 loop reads CSVTGGGEAFF. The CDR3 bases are TGCAGCGTTACAGGGGGGGGTGAAGCTTTCTTT.

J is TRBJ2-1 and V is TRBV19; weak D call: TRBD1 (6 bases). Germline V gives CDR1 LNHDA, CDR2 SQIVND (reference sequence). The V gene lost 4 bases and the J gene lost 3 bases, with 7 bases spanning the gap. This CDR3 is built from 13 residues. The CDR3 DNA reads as TGTGCCAGTAGTAACAGGGACTACAATGAGCAGTTCTTC. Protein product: CASSNRDYNEQFF.

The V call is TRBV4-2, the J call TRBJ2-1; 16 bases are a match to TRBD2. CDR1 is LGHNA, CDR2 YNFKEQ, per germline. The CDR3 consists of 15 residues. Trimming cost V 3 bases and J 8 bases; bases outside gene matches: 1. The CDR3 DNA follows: TGTGCCAGCAGCCAGGGACTAGCGGGGGGGTATGAGCAGTTCTTC. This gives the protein CASSQGLAGGYEQFF.

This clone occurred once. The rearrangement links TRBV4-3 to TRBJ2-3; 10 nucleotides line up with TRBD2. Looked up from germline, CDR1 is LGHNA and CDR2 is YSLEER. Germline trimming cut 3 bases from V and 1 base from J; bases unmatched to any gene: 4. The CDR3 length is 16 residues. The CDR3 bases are TGCGCCAGCAGCCAGGAGCTAGCGGGGGGCACAGATACGCAGTATTTT. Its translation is CASSQELAGGTDTQYF.

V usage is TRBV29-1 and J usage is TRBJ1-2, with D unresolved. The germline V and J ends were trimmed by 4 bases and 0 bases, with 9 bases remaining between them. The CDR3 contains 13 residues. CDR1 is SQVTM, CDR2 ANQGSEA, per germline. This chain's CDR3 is CSVGLSANYGYTF. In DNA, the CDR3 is TGCAGCGTTGGTCTATCCGCTAACTATGGCTACACCTTC.

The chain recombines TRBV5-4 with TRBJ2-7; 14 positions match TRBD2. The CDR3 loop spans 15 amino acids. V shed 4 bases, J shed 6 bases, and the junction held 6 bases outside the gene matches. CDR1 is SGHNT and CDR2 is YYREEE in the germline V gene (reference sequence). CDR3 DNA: TGTGCCAGCAGCGAAGGACTAGCGGGGGGTAGCGAGCAGTACTTC. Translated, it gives CASSEGLAGGSEQYF.

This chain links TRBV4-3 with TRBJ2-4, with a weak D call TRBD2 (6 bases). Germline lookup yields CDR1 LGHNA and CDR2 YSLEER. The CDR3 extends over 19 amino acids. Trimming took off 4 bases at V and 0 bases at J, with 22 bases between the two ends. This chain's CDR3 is CASSLSLPGGTLAKNIQYF. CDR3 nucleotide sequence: TGCGCCAGCAGCCTATCCCTTCCCGGGGGAACTCTAGCCAAAAACATTCAGTACTTC.

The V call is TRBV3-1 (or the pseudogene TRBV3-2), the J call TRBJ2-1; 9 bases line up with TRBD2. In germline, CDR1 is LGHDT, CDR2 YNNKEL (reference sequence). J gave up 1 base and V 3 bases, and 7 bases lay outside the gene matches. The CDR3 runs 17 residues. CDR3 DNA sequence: TGTGCCAGCAGCCACTCTAGCGGGGAAGGATCCTACAATGAGCAGTTCTTC. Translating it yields CASSHSSGEGSYNEQFF.

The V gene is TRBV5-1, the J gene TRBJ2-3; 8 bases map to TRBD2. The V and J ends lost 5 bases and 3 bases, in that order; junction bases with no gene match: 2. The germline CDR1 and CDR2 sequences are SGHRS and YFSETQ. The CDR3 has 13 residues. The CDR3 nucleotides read TGCGCCAGCAGGGCTAGCGGGACAGATACGCAGTATTTT. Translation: CASRASGTDTQYF.

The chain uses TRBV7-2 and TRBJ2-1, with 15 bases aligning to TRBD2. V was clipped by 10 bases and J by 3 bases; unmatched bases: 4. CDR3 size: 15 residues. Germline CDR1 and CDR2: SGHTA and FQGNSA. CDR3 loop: CATGLAGGDYNEQFF. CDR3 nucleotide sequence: TGTGCCACCGGACTAGCGGGGGGGGACTACAATGAGCAGTTCTTC.